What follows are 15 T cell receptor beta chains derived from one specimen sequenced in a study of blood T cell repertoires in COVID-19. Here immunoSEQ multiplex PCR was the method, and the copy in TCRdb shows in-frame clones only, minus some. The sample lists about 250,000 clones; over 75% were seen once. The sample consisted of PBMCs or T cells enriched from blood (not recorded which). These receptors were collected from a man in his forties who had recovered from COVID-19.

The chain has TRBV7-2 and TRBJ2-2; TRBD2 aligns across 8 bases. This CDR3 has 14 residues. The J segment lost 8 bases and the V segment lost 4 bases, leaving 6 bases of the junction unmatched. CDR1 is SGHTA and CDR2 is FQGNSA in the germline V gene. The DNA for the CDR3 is TGTGCCAGCAGCTCCCGGGGGGGCTTGGGGGAGCTGTTTTTT. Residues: CASSSRGGLGELFF.

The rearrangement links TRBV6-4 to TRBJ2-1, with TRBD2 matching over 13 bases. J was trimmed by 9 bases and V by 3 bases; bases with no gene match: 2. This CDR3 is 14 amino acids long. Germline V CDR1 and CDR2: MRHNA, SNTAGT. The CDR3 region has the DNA TGTGCCAGCAGTGAGACTAGCGGGAGGAGTGAGCAGTTCTTC. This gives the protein CASSETSGRSEQFF.

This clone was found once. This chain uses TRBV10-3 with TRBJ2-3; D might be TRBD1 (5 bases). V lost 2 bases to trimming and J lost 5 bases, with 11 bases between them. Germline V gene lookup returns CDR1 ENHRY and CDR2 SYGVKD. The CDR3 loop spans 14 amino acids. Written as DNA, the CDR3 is TGTGCCATCAGTGAGGGGCAGGGTCAAGATACGCAGTATTTT. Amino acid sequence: CAISEGQGQDTQYF.

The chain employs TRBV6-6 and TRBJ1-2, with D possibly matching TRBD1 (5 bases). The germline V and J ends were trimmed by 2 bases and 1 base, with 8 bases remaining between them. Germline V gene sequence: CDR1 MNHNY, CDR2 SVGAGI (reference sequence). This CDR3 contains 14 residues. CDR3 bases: TGTGCCAGCAGTTACGGGGGGAGTAACTATGGCTACACCTTC. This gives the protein CASSYGGSNYGYTF.

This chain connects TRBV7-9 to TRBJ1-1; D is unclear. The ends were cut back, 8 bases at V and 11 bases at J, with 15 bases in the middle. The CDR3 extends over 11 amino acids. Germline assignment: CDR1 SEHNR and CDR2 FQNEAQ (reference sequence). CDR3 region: CASVFPPQAFF. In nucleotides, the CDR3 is TGTGCCAGCGTGTTTCCCCCTCAGGCTTTCTTT.

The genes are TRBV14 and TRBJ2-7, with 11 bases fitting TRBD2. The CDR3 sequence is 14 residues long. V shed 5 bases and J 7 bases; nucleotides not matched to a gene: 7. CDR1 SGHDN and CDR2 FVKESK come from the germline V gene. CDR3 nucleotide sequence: TGTGCCAGCAGCGAGACTAGCGGGATGGGGGAGCAGTACTTC. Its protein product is CASSETSGMGEQYF.

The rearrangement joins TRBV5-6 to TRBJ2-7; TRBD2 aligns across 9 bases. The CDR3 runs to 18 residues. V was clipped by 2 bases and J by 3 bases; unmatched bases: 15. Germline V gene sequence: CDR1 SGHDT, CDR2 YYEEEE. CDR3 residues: CASSFSIAGVPGNYEQYF. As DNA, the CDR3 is TGTGCCAGCAGCTTTAGTATAGCGGGGGTGCCCGGAAACTACGAGCAGTACTTC. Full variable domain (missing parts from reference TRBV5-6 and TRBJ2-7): DAGVTQSPTHLIKTRGQQVTLRCSPKSGHDTVSWYQQALGQGPQFIFQYYEEEERQRGNFPDRFSGHQFPNYSSELNVNALLLGDSALYLCASSFSIAGVPGNYEQYFGPGTRLTVT.

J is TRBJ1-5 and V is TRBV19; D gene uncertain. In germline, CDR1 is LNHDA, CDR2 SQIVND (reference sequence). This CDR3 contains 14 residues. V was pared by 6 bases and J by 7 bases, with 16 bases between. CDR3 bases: TGTGCCAGTAGGGGGATGTCGCGGGCCCAGCCCCAGCATTTT. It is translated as CASRGMSRAQPQHF.

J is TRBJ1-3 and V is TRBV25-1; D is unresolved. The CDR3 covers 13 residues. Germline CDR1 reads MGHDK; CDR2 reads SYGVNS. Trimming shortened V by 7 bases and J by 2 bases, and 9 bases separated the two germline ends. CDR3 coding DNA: TGTGCCAGCAAACGGGGTACTGGAAACACCATATATTTT. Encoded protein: CASKRGTGNTIYF.

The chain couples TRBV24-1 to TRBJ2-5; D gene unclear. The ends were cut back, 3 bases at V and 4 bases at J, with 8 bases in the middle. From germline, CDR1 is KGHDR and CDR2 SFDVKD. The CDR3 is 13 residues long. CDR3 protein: CATSDPRRETQYF. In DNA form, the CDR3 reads TGTGCCACCAGTGATCCAAGGAGAGAGACCCAGTACTTC.

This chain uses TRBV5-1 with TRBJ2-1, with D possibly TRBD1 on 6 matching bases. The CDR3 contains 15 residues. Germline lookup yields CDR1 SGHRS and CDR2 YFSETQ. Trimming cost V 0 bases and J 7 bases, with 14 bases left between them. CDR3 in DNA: TGCGCCAGCAGCTTGGAGATGTGGGGGCCAAATGAGCAGTTCTTC. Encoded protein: CASSLEMWGPNEQFF.

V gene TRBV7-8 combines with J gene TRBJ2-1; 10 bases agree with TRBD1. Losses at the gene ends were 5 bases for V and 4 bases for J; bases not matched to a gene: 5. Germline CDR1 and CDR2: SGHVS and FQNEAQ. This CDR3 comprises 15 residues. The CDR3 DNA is TGTGCCAGCAGCGTAGACAGGGGGCCATACAATGAGCAGTTCTTC. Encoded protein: CASSVDRGPYNEQFF.

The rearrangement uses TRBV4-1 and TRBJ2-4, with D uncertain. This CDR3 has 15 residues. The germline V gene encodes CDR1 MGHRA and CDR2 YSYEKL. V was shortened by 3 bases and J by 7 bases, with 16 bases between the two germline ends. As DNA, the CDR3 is TGCGCCAGCAGCCAGCGACCGATCCGAGGTAACATTCAGTACTTC. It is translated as CASSQRPIRGNIQYF.

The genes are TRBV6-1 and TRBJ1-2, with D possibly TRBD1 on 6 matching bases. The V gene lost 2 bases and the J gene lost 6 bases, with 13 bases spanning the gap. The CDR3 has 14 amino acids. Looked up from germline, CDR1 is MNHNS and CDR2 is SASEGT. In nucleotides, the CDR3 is TGTGCCAGCAGTGAACAACAGGGAGCGGATGGCTACACCTTC. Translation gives CASSEQQGADGYTF.

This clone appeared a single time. CDR3 nucleotide sequence: TGTGCCAGCAGCCACACAGGGGGTAACACTGAAGCTTTCTTT. Its translation: CASSHTGGNTEAFF. The chain links TRBV3-1 (or the pseudogene TRBV3-2) to TRBJ1-1; 8 bases match TRBD1. This CDR3 comprises 14 residues. Germline lookup yields CDR1 LGHDT and CDR2 YNNKEL (reference sequence). V lost 3 bases and J lost 2; bases outside the gene matches: 2.